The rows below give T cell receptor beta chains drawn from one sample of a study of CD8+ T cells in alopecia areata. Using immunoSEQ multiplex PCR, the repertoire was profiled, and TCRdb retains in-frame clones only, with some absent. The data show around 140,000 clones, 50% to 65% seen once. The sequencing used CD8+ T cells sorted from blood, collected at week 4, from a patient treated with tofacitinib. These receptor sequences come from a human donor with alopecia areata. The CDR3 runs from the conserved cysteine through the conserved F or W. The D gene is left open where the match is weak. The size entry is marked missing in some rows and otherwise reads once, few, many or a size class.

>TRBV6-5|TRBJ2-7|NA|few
CASSYSRGQRGYEQYF
TGTGCCAGCAGTTACTCGAGAGGGCAGAGGGGTTACGAGCAGTACTTC
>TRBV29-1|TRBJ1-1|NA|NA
CSVGGWPEAFF
TGCAGCGTGGGTGGCTGGCCTGAAGCTTTCTTT
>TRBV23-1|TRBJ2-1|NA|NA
CASKRPRWVEFF
TGCGCCAGCAAGCGCCCTCGGTGGGTGGAGTTCTTC
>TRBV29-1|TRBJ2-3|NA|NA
CSVEGFRPPNTDTQYF
TGCAGCGTTGAGGGCTTCCGACCGCCAAACACAGATACGCAGTATTTT
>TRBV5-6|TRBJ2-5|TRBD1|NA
CASSGWTGLETQYF
TGTGCCAGCAGCGGGTGGACAGGGTTGGAGACCCAGTACTTC
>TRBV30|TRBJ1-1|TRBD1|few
CAWTQGGSEAFF
TGTGCCTGGACCCAGGGGGGATCGGAAGCTTTCTTT
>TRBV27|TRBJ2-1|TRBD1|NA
CASSLPPGTGFYNEQFF
TGTGCCAGCAGTTTACCCCCCGGGACAGGGTTCTACAATGAGCAGTTCTTC
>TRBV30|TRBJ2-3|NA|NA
CAWSVIRSTDTQYF
TGTGCCTGGAGTGTTATACGTAGCACAGATACGCAGTATTTT
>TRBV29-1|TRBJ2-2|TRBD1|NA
CSVVDRDTGELFF
TGCAGCGTTGTAGACAGGGACACCGGGGAGCTGTTTTTT
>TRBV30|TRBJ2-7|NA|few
CAWSLLGNEQYF
TGTGCCTGGAGTTTGTTAGGGAACGAGCAGTACTTC
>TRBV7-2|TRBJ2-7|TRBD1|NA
CASSPGTGYNEQYF
TGTGCCAGCAGCCCTGGGACAGGGTATAACGAGCAGTACTTC
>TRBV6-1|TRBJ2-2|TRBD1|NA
CATQRGTANTGELFF
TGTGCCACTCAAAGGGGGACAGCGAACACCGGGGAGCTGTTTTTT
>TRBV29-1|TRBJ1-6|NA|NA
CSVESRGLLHF
TGCAGCGTTGAATCCAGGGGTCTCCTCCACTTT
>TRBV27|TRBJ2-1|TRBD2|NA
CASSERGGSNEQFF
TGTGCCAGCAGTGAGCGGGGGGGCTCCAATGAGCAGTTCTTC
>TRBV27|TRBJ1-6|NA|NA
CASSFMNSPLHF
TGTGCCAGCAGTTTTATGAATTCACCCCTCCACTTT
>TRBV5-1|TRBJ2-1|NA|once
CASSLPGSYNEQFF
TGCGCCAGCAGCTTGCCCGGATCCTACAATGAGCAGTTCTTC
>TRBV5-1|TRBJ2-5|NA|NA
CASSLELDLGETQYF
TGCGCCAGCAGCTTGGAGCTAGACCTGGGAGAGACCCAGTACTTC
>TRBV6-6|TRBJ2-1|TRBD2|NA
CASSLGLAGDPKQFF
TGTGCCAGCAGCCTCGGACTAGCGGGGGACCCCAAGCAGTTCTTC
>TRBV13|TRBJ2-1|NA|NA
CATHGTNYNEQFF
TGTGCCACCCACGGGACAAACTACAATGAGCAGTTCTTC
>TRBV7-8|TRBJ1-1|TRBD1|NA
CASSWPTGPANTEAFF
TGTGCCAGCAGCTGGCCGACAGGGCCAGCAAACACTGAAGCTTTCTTT
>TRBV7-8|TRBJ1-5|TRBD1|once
CASSNAGTGEGSNQPQHF
TGTGCCAGCAGCAATGCCGGGACAGGGGAAGGAAGCAATCAGCCCCAGCATTTT
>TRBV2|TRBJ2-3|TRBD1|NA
CASSESQTGGSTDTQYF
TGTGCCAGCAGTGAATCCCAAACAGGGGGCAGCACAGATACGCAGTATTTT
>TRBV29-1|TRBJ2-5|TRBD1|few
CSVERTGRETQYF
TGCAGCGTTGAAAGGACAGGGCGGGAGACCCAGTACTTC
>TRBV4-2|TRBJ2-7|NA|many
CASSQDHGTGSYEQYF
TGTGCCAGCAGCCAAGATCACGGGACGGGCTCCTACGAGCAGTACTTC
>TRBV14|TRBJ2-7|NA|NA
CASSPGRGYEQYF
TGTGCCAGCAGCCCCGGGAGAGGATACGAGCAGTACTTC
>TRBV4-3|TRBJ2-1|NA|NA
CASSQGGGFEQFF
TGCGCCAGCAGCCAAGGGGGTGGATTTGAGCAGTTCTTC
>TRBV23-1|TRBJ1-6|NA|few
CASSQSGLGSPLHF
TGCGCCAGCAGTCAATCGGGGTTAGGGTCACCCCTCCACTTT
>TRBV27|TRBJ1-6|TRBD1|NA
CASSLGRGFSPLHF
TGTGCCAGCAGTTTGGGCAGGGGGTTTTCACCCCTCCACTTT
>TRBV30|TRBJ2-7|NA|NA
CAWSVQRADEQYF
TGTGCCTGGAGTGTCCAAAGGGCCGACGAGCAGTACTTC
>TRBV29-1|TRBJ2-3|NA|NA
CSVVLDTQYF
TGCAGCGTTGTCCTGGATACGCAGTATTTT
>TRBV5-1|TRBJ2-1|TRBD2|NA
CASSLLAGGFNEQFF
TGCGCCAGCAGCTTGCTCGCGGGGGGATTCAATGAGCAGTTCTTC
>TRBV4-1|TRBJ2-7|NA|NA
CASSQDSAFYEQYF
TGCGCCAGCAGCCAAGACAGCGCTTTTTACGAGCAGTACTTC
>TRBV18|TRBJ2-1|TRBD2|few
CASSPPPSGGDEQFF
TGTGCCAGCTCACCACCGCCTAGCGGGGGGGATGAGCAGTTCTTC
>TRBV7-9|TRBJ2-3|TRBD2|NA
CASLLAGDTDTQYF
TGTGCCAGCCTACTAGCGGGGGACACAGATACGCAGTATTTT
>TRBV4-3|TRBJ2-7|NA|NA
CASSQVQSLSYEQYF
TGCGCCAGCAGCCAAGTTCAGAGTCTCTCCTACGAGCAGTACTTC
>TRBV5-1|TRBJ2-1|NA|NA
CASSVRDYNEQFF
TGCGCCAGCAGCGTTCGAGACTACAATGAGCAGTTCTTC
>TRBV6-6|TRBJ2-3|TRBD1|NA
CASSSKQGKDTQYF
TGTGCCAGCAGTTCTAAACAGGGGAAAGATACGCAGTATTTT
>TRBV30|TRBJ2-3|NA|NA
CAWSGGAGTDTQYF
TGTGCCTGGAGTGGAGGGGCAGGCACAGATACGCAGTATTTT
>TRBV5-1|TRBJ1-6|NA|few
CASGPGLGNSPLHF
TGCGCCAGCGGACCGGGACTCGGGAATTCACCCCTCCACTTT
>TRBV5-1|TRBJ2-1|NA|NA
CASSPAGPGDLSYNEQFF
TGCGCCAGCAGCCCGGCCGGGCCAGGGGACCTCTCCTACAATGAGCAGTTCTTC
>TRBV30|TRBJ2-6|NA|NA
CAWSPGAGANVLTF
TGTGCCTGGAGTCCAGGGGCTGGGGCCAACGTCCTGACTTTC
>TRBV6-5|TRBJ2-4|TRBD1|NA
CASSLTGTGENIQYF
TGTGCCAGCAGCCTCACCGGGACAGGGGAAAACATTCAGTACTTC
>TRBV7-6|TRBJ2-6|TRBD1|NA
CASSLLYLDRAGANVLTF
TGTGCCAGCAGCTTACTGTACCTAGACAGGGCTGGGGCCAACGTCCTGACTTTC
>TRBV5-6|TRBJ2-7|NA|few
CASSLVGDIRRAYEQYF
TGTGCCAGCAGCTTGGTCGGGGACATCAGACGAGCCTACGAGCAGTACTTC
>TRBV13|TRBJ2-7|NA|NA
CASSGDAYEQYF
TGTGCCAGCAGTGGAGATGCCTACGAGCAGTACTTC